Here is one T cell receptor (beta chain) with its context. The data derive from a study of T cell changes during pregnancy in multiple sclerosis. The CDR3 is 14 residues long. The V gene end was trimmed by 7 bases and the J gene end by 4 bases; junction bases not matched to a gene: 4. Germline V gene sequence: CDR1 LGHNT, CDR2 FRNRAP. Assay: immunoSEQ multiplex PCR; the TCRdb copy retains only in-frame clones and omits some. The data show 25,000 to 30,000 clones, roughly nine tenths seen once. The chain uses TRBV12-5 and TRBJ2-2; 9 nucleotides match TRBD1. Specimen: CD8+ T cells from peripheral blood mononuclear cells, collected in the second trimester of pregnancy. This TCR derives from a female donor with multiple sclerosis, enrolled in a pregnancy study. The CDR3 nucleotides read TGTGCTAGTGAAGGGACAGGGCTCACCGGGGAGCTGTTTTTT. This codes for CASEGTGLTGELFF.